The present entry profiles one TCR beta chain with its context. Its antigen remains unidentified. The data were obtained in a study of cytomegalovirus exposure and HLA in healthy donors. Study background: Prior work identified 100 million to 130 million unique TCR beta sequences in roughly 180 million T cells.

CDR3 length: 13 residues. Germline loops: CDR1 GTSNPN, CDR2 SVGIG (reference sequence). The V end was cut by 1 base, the J end by 8 bases, with 14 bases between. It was with 60 Vbeta and 13 Jbeta primers that the PCR ran. The data were produced by immunoSEQ multiplex PCR, yet TCRdb's version contains in-frame clones alone and is incomplete. This table has roughly 200,000 clones, roughly 83% appearing once. Overall study results and limits: Rare sequences made up most TCRs, while some public TCRs were found in many donors. In presence/absence analyses, roughly uniform sequencing depth across donors was assumed. Over 15,000 TCR beta sequences were associated with HLA alleles at 0.05 false discovery rate in a later analysis.

The chain is built from TRBV30 and TRBJ1-1; D uncertain. The sample was PBMCs. The receptor's source is a boy between 2 and 15 years old in good health and CMV-seronegative. CDR3 amino acids: CAWSDPNLREAFF. CDR3 bases: TGTGCCTGGAGTGATCCGAACCTCAGGGAAGCTTTCTTT.